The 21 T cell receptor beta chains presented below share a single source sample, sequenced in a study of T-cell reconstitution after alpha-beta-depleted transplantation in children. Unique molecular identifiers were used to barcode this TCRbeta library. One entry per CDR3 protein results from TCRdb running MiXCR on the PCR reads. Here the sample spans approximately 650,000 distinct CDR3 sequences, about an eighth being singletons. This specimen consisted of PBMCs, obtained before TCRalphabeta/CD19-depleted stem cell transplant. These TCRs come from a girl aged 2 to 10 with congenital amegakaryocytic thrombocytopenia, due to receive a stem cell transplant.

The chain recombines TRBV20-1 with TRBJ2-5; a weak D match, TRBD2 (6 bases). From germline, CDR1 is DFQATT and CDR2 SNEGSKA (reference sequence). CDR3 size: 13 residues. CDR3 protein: CSAQRASGETQYF. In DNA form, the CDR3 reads TGCAGCGCCCAGCGGGCCTCAGGGGAGACCCAGTACTTC.

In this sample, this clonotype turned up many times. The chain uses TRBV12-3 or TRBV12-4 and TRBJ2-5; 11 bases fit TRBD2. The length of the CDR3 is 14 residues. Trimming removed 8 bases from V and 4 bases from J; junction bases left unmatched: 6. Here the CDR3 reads CASLFSGRGETQYF. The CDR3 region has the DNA TGTGCCAGCCTTTTTAGCGGGAGGGGAGAGACCCAGTACTTC.

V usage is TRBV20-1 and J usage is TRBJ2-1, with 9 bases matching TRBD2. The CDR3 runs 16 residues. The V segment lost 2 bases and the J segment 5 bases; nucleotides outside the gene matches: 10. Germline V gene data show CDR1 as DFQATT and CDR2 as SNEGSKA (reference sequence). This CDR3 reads CSARRRASGKDNEQFF. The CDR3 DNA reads TGCAGTGCTAGACGCAGGGCTAGCGGGAAGGACAATGAGCAGTTCTTC.

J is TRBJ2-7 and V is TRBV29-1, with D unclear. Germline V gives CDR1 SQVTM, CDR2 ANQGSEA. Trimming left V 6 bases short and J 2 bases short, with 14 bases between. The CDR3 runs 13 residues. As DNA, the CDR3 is TGCAGCGTCCCCCTAAAGAGGCCCTACGAGCAGTACTTC. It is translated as CSVPLKRPYEQYF.

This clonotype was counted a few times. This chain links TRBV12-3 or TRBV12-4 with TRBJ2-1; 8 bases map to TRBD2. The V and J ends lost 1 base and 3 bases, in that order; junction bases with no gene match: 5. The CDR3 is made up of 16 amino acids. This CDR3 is CASSLVAGNLYNEQFF. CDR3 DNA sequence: TGTGCCAGCAGTTTAGTAGCGGGAAATCTCTACAATGAGCAGTTCTTC.

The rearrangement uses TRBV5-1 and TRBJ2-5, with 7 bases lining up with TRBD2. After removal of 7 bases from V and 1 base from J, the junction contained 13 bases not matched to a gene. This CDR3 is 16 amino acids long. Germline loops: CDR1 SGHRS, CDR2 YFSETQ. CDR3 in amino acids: CASRPRERDGQETQYF. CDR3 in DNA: TGCGCCAGCCGCCCCAGGGAGCGGGATGGCCAAGAGACCCAGTACTTC.

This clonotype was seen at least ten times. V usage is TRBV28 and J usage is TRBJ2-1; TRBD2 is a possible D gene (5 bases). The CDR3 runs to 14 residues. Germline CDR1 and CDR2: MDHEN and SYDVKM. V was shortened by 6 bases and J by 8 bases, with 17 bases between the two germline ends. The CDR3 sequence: CASRLAGVIDEQFF. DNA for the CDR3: TGTGCCAGCAGGCTAGCTGGAGTGATCGATGAGCAGTTCTTC. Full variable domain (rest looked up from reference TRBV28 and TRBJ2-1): DVKVTQSSRYLVKRTGEKVFLECVQDMDHENMFWYRQDPGLGLRLIYFSYDVKMKEKGDIPEGYSVSREKKERFSLILESASTNQTSMYLCASRLAGVIDEQFFGPGTRLTVL.

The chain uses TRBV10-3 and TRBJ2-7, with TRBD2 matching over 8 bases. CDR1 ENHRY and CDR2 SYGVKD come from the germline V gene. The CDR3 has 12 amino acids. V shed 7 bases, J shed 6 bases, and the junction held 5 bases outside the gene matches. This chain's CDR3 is CAINRSGSEQYF. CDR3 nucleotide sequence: TGTGCCATCAATCGAAGCGGGAGCGAGCAGTACTTC.

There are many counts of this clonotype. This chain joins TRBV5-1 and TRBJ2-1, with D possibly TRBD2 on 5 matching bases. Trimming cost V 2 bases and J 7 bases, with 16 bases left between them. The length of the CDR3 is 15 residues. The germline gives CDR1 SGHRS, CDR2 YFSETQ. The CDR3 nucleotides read TGCGCCAGCAGCTTCTCGCGGGTATTAGGGAATGAGCAGTTCTTC. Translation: CASSFSRVLGNEQFF.

Here the CDR3 reads CSARDLRLAGNEQFF. The CDR3 DNA follows: TGCAGTGCTAGAGATCTCCGACTAGCGGGCAATGAGCAGTTCTTC. This chain links TRBV20-1 with TRBJ2-1, with TRBD2 matching 10 bases. Germline loops: CDR1 DFQATT, CDR2 SNEGSKA (reference sequence). The CDR3 extends over 15 amino acids. The ends lost 0 bases at V and 6 bases at J; junction bases unmatched: 5.

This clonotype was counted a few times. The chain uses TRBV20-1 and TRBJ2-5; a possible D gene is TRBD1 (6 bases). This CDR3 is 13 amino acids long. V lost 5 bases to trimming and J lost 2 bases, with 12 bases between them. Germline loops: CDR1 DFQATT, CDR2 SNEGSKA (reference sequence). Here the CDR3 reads CSALLQGQETQYF. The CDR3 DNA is TGCAGTGCTCTTCTTCAGGGGCAAGAGACCCAGTACTTC.

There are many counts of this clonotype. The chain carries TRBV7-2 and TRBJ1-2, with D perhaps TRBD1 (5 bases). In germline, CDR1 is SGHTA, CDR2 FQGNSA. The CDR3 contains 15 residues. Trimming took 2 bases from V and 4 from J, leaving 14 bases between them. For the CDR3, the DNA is TGTGCCAGCAGCTTATTGAGGGGAGGGACCTATGGCTACACCTTC. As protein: CASSLLRGGTYGYTF. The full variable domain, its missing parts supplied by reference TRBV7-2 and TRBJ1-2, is GAGVSQSPSNKVTEKGKDVELRCDPISGHTALYWYRQSLGQGLEFLIYFQGNSAPDKSGLPSDRFSAERTGGSVSTLTIQRTQQEDSAVYLCASSLLRGGTYGYTFGSGTRLTVV.

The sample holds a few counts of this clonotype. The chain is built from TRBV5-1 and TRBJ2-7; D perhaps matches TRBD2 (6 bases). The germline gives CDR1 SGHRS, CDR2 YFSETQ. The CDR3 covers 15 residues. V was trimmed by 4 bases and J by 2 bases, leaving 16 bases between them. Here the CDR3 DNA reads TGCGCCAGCAGCCCCCGTCGGACTACCACCTACGAGCAGTACTTC. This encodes CASSPRRTTTYEQYF.

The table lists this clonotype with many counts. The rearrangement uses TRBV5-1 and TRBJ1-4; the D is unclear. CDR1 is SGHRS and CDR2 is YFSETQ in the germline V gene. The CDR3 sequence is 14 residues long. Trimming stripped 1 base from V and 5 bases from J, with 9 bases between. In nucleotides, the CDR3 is TGCGCCAGCAGCTTGAAGGAGATGAATGAAAAACTGTTTTTT. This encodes CASSLKEMNEKLFF.

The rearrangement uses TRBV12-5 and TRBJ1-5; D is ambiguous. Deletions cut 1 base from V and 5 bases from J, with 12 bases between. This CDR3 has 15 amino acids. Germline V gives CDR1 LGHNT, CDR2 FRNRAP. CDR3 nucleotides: TGTGCTAGTGGTTTGGCAGTGTACCGGCATCAGCCCCAGCATTTT. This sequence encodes CASGLAVYRHQPQHF.

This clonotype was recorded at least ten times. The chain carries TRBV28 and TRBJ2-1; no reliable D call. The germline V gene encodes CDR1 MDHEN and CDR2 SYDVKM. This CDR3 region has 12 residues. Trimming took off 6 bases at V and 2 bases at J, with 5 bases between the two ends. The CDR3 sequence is CASRETYNEQFF. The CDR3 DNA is TGTGCCAGCAGGGAGACCTACAATGAGCAGTTCTTC.

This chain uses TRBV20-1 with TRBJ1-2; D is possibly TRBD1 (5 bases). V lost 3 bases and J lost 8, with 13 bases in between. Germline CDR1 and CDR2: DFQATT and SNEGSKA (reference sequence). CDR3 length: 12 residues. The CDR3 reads CSASWGGGGYTF. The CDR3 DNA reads TGCAGTGCTAGTTGGGGGGGAGGAGGCTACACCTTC.

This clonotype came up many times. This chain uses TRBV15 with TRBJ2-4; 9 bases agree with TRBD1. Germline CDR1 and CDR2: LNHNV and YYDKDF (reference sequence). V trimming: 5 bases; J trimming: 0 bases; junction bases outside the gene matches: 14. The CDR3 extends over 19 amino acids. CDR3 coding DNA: TGTGCCACCAGCCGCCGCGAAGACAGGGGGTTAATAGCCAAAAACATTCAGTACTTC. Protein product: CATSRREDRGLIAKNIQYF.

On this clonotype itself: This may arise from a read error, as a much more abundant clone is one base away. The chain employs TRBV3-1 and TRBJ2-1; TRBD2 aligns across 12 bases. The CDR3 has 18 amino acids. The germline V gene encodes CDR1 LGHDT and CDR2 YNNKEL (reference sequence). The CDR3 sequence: CASTQALTSGRRGNEQFF. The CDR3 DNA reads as TGTGCCAGCACCCAAGCGCTGACTAGCGGGAGAAGAGGAAATGAGCAGTTCTTC.

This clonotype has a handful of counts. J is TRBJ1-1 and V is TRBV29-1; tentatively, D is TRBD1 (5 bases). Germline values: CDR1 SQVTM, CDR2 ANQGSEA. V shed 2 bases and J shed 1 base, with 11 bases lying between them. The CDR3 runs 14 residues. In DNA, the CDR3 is TGCAGCGTTGAAAATCGGGGACCGAACACTGAAGCTTTCTTT. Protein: CSVENRGPNTEAFF.

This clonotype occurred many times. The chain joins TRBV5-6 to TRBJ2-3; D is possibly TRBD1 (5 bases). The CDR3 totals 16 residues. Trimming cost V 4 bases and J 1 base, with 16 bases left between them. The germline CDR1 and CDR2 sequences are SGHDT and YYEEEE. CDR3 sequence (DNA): TGTGCCAGCAGCAAACTGACAGTTCTCGGCACAGATACGCAGTATTTT. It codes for CASSKLTVLGTDTQYF.